A selection of T cell receptor beta chains follows, all from one sample in a study of cytomegalovirus exposure and HLA in healthy donors. TCRdb's copy holds only in-frame clones and misses some; the assay was immunoSEQ multiplex PCR. Here the sample spans 140,000 or so clones, approximately 88% being singletons. What was sequenced was PBMCs. These receptors were taken from a woman aged 40 to 50 in good health and CMV-seronegative. Both conserved end residues are part of each CDR3.

V,J,CDR3
TRBV19,TRBJ2-7,CASSNPGQTYEQYF
TRBV11-2,TRBJ2-7,CASSFYDSGTPLNEQYF
TRBV10-3,TRBJ2-1,CAISYQGGGQFF
TRBV9,TRBJ2-3,CASSVLAISDTQYF
TRBV11-3,TRBJ1-4,CASSPWTADEKLFF
TRBV20-1,TRBJ2-3,CSAPGGDTQYF
TRBV9,TRBJ2-1,CASSVGGAGLNEQFF
TRBV30,TRBJ2-1,CAWKGLAGGYNEQFF
TRBV11-3,TRBJ1-1,CASSSLTGNTEAFF
TRBV7-9,TRBJ1-5,CSSSGMSGDQPQHF
TRBV27,TRBJ2-5,CASSLSHQETQYF
TRBV5-5,TRBJ2-4,CASSLAEEGAWGIQYF
TRBV28,TRBJ2-3,CASSRGYPDTQYF
TRBV20-1,TRBJ1-2,CSAPGSYGYTF
TRBV30,TRBJ1-3,CAWAPGHMSGNTIYF
TRBV6-5,TRBJ1-1,CASSYAGTGIGTEAFF
TRBV2,TRBJ1-5,CASRAGHSNQPQHF
TRBV6-5,TRBJ2-1,CASSFGGWYNEQFF
TRBV5-1,TRBJ2-7,CASSLLGLAAYEQYF
TRBV4-2,TRBJ2-1,CASSQNSNEQFF
TRBV7-9,TRBJ2-3,CASSSVALASTDTQYF
TRBV9,TRBJ2-7,CASSVMGSSYEQYF
TRBV18,TRBJ2-1,CASSPPPGDNEQFF
TRBV5-6,TRBJ1-5,CASSRTTGSNQPQHF
TRBV7-2,TRBJ2-3,CASSAGAKDTQYF
TRBV6-6,TRBJ1-5,CASSFRQGEDQPQHF
TRBV5-1,TRBJ1-3,CASSEDSSGNTIYF
TRBV19,TRBJ2-1,CASSIAGTGGFYEQFF
TRBV7-8,TRBJ2-5,CASSFIGVETQYF
TRBV5-1,TRBJ2-7,CASSLSGQGGGSEQYF
TRBV4-1,TRBJ2-1,CASSQRTPSRNEQFF
TRBV7-9,TRBJ1-2,CASSLFRDSLYGYTF
TRBV5-6,TRBJ2-5,CASSFGLAEIQETQYF
TRBV27,TRBJ2-7,CASSLAGQSSYEQYF
TRBV2,TRBJ1-4,CASSVAPQGTNEKLFF
TRBV10-2,TRBJ1-2,CASRKDSYGYTF
TRBV30,TRBJ1-1,CAWSSQTNTEAFF
TRBV6-1,TRBJ2-3,CASSERGQLTDTQYF
TRBV7-9,TRBJ2-3,CASSSRADTQYF
TRBV7-2,TRBJ2-1,CASSFFGEYNEQFF
TRBV15,TRBJ1-1,CATSRDLGGAEAFF
TRBV7-9,TRBJ2-7,CSSSPGLASYEQYF
TRBV11-2,TRBJ1-2,CASSPRGGQGVYGYTF
TRBV4-3,TRBJ2-7,CASSQGRAYEQYF
TRBV5-1,TRBJ2-7,CASSPVQDRGGEQYF
TRBV9,TRBJ2-2,CASSVSPGGELFF
TRBV11-3,TRBJ2-1,CASSHGMKQFF
TRBV10-3,TRBJ2-3,CASGQSSTDTQYF
TRBV21-1,TRBJ1-5,CASSKARTYSNQPQHF
TRBV15,TRBJ1-1,CATSRGGIPTEAFF
TRBV5-6,TRBJ2-7,CASSLLGQASYEQYF
TRBV7-8,TRBJ1-5,CAISTGRASNQPQHF
TRBV6-1,TRBJ1-1,CASSPDRGGTEAFF
TRBV27,TRBJ1-3,CASSSRPGLGNTIYF